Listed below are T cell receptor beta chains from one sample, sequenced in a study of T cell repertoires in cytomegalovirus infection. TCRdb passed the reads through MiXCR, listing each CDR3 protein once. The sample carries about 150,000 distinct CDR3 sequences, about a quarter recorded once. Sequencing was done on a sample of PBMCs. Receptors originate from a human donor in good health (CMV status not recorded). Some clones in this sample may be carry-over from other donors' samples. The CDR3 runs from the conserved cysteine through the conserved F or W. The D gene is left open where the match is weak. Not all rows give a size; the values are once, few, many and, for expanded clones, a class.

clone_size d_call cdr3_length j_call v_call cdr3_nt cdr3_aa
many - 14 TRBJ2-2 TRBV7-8 TGTGCCAGCACCCAACGGGGGAACACCGGGGAGCTGTTTTTT CASTQRGNTGELFF
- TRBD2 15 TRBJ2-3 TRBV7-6 TGTGCCAGCAGCCCAGGGACGGGAGGGCCCTTTACGCAGTATTTT CASSPGTGGPFTQYF
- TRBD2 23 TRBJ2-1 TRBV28 TGTGCCAGCAGTATGCGACAGGGGAGAACTAGCGGGAGGGCCCAGATACATTACAATGAGCAGTTCTTC CASSMRQGRTSGRAQIHYNEQFF
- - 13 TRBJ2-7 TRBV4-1 TGCGCCAGCAGCCCCAACCCGACCTACGAGCAGTACTTC CASSPNPTYEQYF
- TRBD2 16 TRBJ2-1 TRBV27 TGTGCCAGCAGCCCCGAGGGCGGGAGGGCCTTCAATGAGCAGTTCTTC CASSPEGGRAFNEQFF
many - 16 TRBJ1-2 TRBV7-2 TGTGCCAGCAGCTTAGATGGGCAGGGTACAAACTATGGCTACACCTTC CASSLDGQGTNYGYTF
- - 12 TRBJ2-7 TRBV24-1 TGTGCCACCAGTGATTTGACGCACGAGCAGTACTTC CATSDLTHEQYF
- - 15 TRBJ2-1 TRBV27 TGTGCCAGCAGTTTCACCGGGACATACTACAATGAGCAGTTCTTC CASSFTGTYYNEQFF
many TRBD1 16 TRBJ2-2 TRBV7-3 TGTGCCAGCAGCTTAACAGGGGGCCGAGACACCGGGGAGCTGTTTTTT CASSLTGGRDTGELFF
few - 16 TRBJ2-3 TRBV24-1 TGTGCCACCAGTGATTTGGCCGGGACTAGCACAGATACGCAGTATTTT CATSDLAGTSTDTQYF
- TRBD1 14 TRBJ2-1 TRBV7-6 TGTGCCAGCAGCCCCCCGGACAGGGACCATGAGCAGTTCTTC CASSPPDRDHEQFF
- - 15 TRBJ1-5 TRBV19 TGTGCCAGTAGTCCGAGTCTCGCTAGCAATCAGCCCCAGCATTTT CASSPSLASNQPQHF
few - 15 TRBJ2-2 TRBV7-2 TGTGCCAGCAGCTTAGAGCGAGCGGGCACCGGGGAGCTGTTTTTT CASSLERAGTGELFF
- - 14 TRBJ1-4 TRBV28 TGTGCCAGCAGTCAAACAGGGCCGGGGGAAAAACTGTTTTTT CASSQTGPGEKLFF
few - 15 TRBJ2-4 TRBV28 TGTGCCAGCAGCTACCAAAACAGGGCCAAAAACATTCAGTACTTC CASSYQNRAKNIQYF
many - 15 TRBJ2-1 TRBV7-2 TGTGCCAGCAGCCAGGGGGCTAGCGGGGCCAATGAGCAGTTCTTC CASSQGASGANEQFF
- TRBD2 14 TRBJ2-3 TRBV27 TGTGCCAGCAAGACTAGCGGGGTGTCAGATACGCAGTATTTT CASKTSGVSDTQYF
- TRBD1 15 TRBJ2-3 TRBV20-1 TGCAGTGCTAGAGATCCGGGACAGCGCACAGATACGCAGTATTTT CSARDPGQRTDTQYF
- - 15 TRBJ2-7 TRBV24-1 TGTGCCACCAGTGACAGTAGGACATCTAACTACGAGCAGTACTTC CATSDSRTSNYEQYF
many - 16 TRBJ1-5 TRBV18 TGTGCCAGCTCACCACCCGGTATGGCGAGCAATCAGCCCCAGCATTTT CASSPPGMASNQPQHF
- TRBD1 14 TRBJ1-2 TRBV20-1 TGCAGTGCTCCGGACAGGGTGGCTAACTATGGCTACACCTTC CSAPDRVANYGYTF
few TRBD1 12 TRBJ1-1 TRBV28 TGTGCCAGCAGTTTGGGACAGGGAGGCGCTTTCTTT CASSLGQGGAFF
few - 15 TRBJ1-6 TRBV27 TGTGCCAGCAGTTCGGGGGGAAGGGAAAATTCACCCCTCCACTTT CASSSGGRENSPLHF
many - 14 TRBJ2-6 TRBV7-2 TGTGCCAGCAGCCCTAGTTCTGGGGCCAACGTCCTGACTTTC CASSPSSGANVLTF
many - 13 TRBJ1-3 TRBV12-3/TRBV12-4 TGTGCCAGCGGTCCTACAGGGGGAAACACCATATATTTT CASGPTGGNTIYF
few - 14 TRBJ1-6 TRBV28 TGTGCCAGCAGCAGGACAGCCAATAATTCACCCCTCCACTTT CASSRTANNSPLHF
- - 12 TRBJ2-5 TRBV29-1 TGCAGCGTTAAGGGCTACCAAGAGACCCAGTACTTC CSVKGYQETQYF
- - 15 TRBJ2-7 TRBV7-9 TGTGCCAGCAGCTTCTCCGGGCCTATTGGAGTCGAGCAGTACTTC CASSFSGPIGVEQYF
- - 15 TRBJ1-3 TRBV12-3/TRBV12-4 TGTGCCAGCAGCCAACAGGGATCTCCTGGAAACACCATATATTTT CASSQQGSPGNTIYF
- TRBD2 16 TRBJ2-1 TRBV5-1 TGCGCCAGCAGCCCCGGACTAGCGGGCCCTTACAATGAGCAGTTCTTC CASSPGLAGPYNEQFF
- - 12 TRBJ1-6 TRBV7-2 TGTGCCAGCAGCTTAAATGGTTCACCCCTCCACTTT CASSLNGSPLHF
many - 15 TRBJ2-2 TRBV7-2 TGTGCCAGCAGCTTATGGACATCAAACACCGGGGAGCTGTTTTTT CASSLWTSNTGELFF
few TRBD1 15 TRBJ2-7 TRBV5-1 TGCGCCAGCAGCCCGGGGACAGGGAGTTCGCACGATCAGTACTTC CASSPGTGSSHDQYF
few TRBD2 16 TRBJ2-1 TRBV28 TGTGCCAGCAGGCTCACCCTAGCGGGAGAAAACGTTGAGCAGTTCTTC CASRLTLAGENVEQFF
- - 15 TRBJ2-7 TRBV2 TGTGCCAGCAGTGAAGAGGACTGGGCCTCCTACGAGCAGTACTTC CASSEEDWASYEQYF
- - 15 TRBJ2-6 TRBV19 TGTGCCAGTAGTATATCGAGGAGTGGGGCCAACGTCCTGACTTTC CASSISRSGANVLTF
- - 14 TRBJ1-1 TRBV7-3 TGTGCCAGCAGCTTAGGGGGATGGGACACTGAAGCTTTCTTT CASSLGGWDTEAFF
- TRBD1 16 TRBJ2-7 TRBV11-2 TGTGCCAGCAGCTTAGGGCTAGGGACAGGTCTTTACGAGCAGTACTTC CASSLGLGTGLYEQYF
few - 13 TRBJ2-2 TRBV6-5 TGTGCCACTCTGACACTTGACACCGGGGAGCTGTTTTTT CATLTLDTGELFF
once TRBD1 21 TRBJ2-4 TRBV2 TGTGCCAGCAGTGAAGCGCTGGGACAGGGTGTTGCTATGGTGTCCAAAAACATTCAGTACTTC CASSEALGQGVAMVSKNIQYF
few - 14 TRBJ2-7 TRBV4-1 TGCGCCAGCAGCCCACTCGAGGGACCTTACGAGCAGTACTTC CASSPLEGPYEQYF
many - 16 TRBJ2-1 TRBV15 TGTGCCACCAGCAGGGGGCTAGCCCCCGGGAGCAATGAGCAGTTCTTC CATSRGLAPGSNEQFF
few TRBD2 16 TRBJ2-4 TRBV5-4 TGTGCCAGCAGCCCTGGTGCGGAGCGGGGTGGGAACATTCAGTACTTC CASSPGAERGGNIQYF
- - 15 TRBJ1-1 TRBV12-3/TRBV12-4 TGTGCCAGCAGCCTCACTCGGGTTTTGAACACTGAAGCTTTCTTT CASSLTRVLNTEAFF
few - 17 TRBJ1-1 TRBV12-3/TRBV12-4 TGTGCCAGCAGTTTAAGACCGATACAGGCCATGAACACTGAAGCTTTCTTT CASSLRPIQAMNTEAFF
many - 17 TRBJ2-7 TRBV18 TGTGCCAGCTCACCCGGTCCCTACGGGTCGCAGCACTACGAGCAGTACTTC CASSPGPYGSQHYEQYF
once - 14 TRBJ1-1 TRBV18 TGTGCCAGCTCACCGCCCACAGGGCGGACTGAAGCTTTCTTT CASSPPTGRTEAFF
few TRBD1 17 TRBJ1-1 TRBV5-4 TGTGCCAGCAGCTTAGAAAAGGGACAGGTGATGAACACTGAAGCTTTCTTT CASSLEKGQVMNTEAFF
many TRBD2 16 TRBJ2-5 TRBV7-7 TGTGCTAGCAGCTTGACCCCAGCGGGGGGGCCAGAGACCCAGTACTTC CASSLTPAGGPETQYF
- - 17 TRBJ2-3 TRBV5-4 TGTGCCAGCAGCTCAACCCTCGACAGGTCGGGCACAGATACGCAGTATTTT CASSSTLDRSGTDTQYF
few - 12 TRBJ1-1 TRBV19 TGTGCCAGTAGAACGGAAGGGGCTGAAGCTTTCTTT CASRTEGAEAFF